This T cell receptor (beta chain) was sequenced during a study of beta chain features in type 1 diabetes. Study-wide results and caveats: The analysis here could not establish whether HLA type shapes TCRB rearrangement. Among patients with Type 1 diabetes, TCRB CDR3s were moderately but significantly shorter in every one of the four CD4+ subsets. PCR might favor shorter templates, equally in patients and controls. Type 1 diabetes patients had fewer VDJ junction insertions and more deletions.

Expressed TCRB transcripts got sequenced, as all isolated RNA was reverse transcribed. Libraries were prepared by immunoSEQ multiplex PCR; TCRdb keeps only in-frame clonotypes and omits some of them. Altogether 150,000 or so clones are present, 8% to 9.5% being singletons, with the ten largest covering over 0.5%. Populations obtained by sorting all exceeded 98% purity. Comments on this clone: Its specificity is unknown.

Germline trimming cut 5 bases from V and 2 bases from J; bases unmatched to any gene: 0. The CDR3 has 15 residues. From germline, CDR1 is SGHNT and CDR2 YENEEA. The specimen was central memory CD4+ T cells from blood. The rearrangement links TRBV11-3 to TRBJ2-1, with 13 bases lining up with TRBD2. This clonotype was obtained from a young woman with type 1 diabetes. The CDR3 is CASSGLAGAYNEQFF. CDR3 DNA: TGTGCCAGCAGCGGACTAGCGGGGGCCTACAATGAGCAGTTCTTC.